This T cell receptor (beta chain) appears in the sequencing data of a study of Ad26.COV2.S vaccination and SARS-CoV-2 variants. Study as a whole: Recipients of Ad26.COV2.S got it intramuscularly, once or twice 56 days apart. Study-level results: Vaccine recipients and placebo recipients showed similar non-spike TCR breadth.

With respect to this clone: Its antigen is unknown.

Sequencing used immunoSEQ multiplex PCR; TCRdb keeps in-frame clones, though not all of them. The sample records roughly 420,000 clones, approximately 88% being singletons. Treatment reported: 15 to 20 received Ad26.COV2.S at low or high dose, single or two shots; about 5 received placebo; per-sample allocation not given. The investigators took samples on day 63 after the first vaccine or placebo injection. Boston supplied an adult donor aged 18-55 years. The administered vaccine (an Ad26 vector) expressed Wuhan-strain SARS-CoV-2 spike. This CDR3 has 14 amino acids. Trimming removed 4 bases from V and 5 bases from J; junction bases left unmatched: 4. Germline V gives CDR1 MNHEY, CDR2 SVGAGI.

This specimen was peripheral blood, taken in a trial of Ad26.COV2.S vaccine versus placebo. The receptor was isolated from a person aged 18-60 years who received the Ad26.COV2.S COVID-19 vaccine or a placebo. This rearrangement joins TRBV6-5 to TRBJ2-2, with 7 bases that match TRBD2. CDR3 amino acids: CASSSLGGTGELFF. The CDR3 coding sequence is TGTGCCAGCAGTTCGTTGGGGGGGACCGGGGAGCTGTTTTTT.